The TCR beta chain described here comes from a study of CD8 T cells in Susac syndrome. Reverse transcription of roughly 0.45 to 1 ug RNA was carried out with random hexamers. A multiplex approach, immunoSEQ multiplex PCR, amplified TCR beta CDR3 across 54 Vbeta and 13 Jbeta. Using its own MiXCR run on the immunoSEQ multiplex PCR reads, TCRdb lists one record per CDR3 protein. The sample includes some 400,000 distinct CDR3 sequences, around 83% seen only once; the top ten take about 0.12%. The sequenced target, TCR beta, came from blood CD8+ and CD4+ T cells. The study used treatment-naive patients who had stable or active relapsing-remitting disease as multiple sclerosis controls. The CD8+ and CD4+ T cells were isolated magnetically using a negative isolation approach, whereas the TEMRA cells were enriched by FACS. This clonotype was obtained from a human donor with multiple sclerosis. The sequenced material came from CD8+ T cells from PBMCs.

CDR3 residues: CASREGGEQFF. CDR3 DNA sequence: TGTGCCAGCAGGGAGGGGGGTGAGCAGTTCTTC. This chain uses TRBV12-3 or TRBV12-4 with TRBJ2-1, with D perhaps TRBD1 or TRBD2 (6 bases each). CDR3 length equals 11 residues. V was pared by 6 bases and J by 9 bases, with 9 bases between.